This T cell receptor beta chain was identified during a study of blood T cell repertoires in COVID-19. The repertoire was sequenced with immunoSEQ multiplex PCR; TCRdb's copy has only in-frame clones and lacks some. The sample holds more than 200,000 clones, roughly 80% seen once. This clonotype was obtained from a woman in her forties with active or convalescent COVID-19. The material sequenced was peripheral blood.

In nucleotides, the CDR3 is TGTGCCTGGAGGGGACAGGGGGTAGGCTATGGCTACACCTTC. It translates to CAWRGQGVGYGYTF. The rearrangement links TRBV30 to TRBJ1-2; 11 nucleotides agree with TRBD1. Germline-derived CDR1 and CDR2 are GTSNPN and SVGIG (reference sequence). The length of the CDR3 is 14 residues. The V and J ends lost 3 bases and 4 bases, in that order; junction bases with no gene match: 4.